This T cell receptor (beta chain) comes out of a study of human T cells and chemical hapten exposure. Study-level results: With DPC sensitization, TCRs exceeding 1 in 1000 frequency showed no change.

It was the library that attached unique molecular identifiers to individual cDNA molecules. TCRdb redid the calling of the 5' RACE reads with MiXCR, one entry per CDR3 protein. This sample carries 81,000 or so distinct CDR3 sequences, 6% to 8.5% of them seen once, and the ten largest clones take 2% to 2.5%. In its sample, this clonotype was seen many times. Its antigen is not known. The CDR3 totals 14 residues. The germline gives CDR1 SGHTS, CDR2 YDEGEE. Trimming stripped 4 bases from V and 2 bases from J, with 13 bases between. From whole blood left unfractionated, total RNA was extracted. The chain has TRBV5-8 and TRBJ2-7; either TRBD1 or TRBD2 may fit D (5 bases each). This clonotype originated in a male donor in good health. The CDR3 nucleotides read TGTGCCAGCAGCCTGGGACGGGTTCCCTACGAGCAGTACTTC. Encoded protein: CASSLGRVPYEQYF.